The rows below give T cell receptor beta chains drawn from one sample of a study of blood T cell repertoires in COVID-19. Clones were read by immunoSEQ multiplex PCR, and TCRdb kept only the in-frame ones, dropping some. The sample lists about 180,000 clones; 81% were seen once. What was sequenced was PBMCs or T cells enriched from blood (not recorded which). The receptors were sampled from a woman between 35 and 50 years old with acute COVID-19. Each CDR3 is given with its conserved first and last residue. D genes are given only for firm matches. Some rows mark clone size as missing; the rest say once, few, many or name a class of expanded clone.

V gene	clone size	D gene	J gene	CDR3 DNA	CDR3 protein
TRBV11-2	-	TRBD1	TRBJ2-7	TGTGCCAGCAGCTTAAGCAACAGGGGCGTCTACGAGCAGTACTTC	CASSLSNRGVYEQYF
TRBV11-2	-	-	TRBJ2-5	TGTGCCAGCAGCCAAGACTCCGCTCGGGAGACCCAGTACTTC	CASSQDSARETQYF
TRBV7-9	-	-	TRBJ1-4	TGTGCCAGCAGCTTAGAGAGAAATGAAAAACTGTTTTTT	CASSLERNEKLFF
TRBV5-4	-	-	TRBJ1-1	TGTGCCAGCAGCTTGGCCCAGGGAGGCACTGAAGCTTTCTTT	CASSLAQGGTEAFF
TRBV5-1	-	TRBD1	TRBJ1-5	TGCGCCAGCAGCAGGGGCGAGGGACAGAGCAATCAGCCCCAGCATTTT	CASSRGEGQSNQPQHF
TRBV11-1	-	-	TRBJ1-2	TGTGCCAGCAGCCCTGGGGCCCGTAATGGCTACACCTTC	CASSPGARNGYTF
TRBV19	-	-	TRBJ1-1	TGTGCCAGTAGTATAGACAGGGACACTGAAGCTTTCTTT	CASSIDRDTEAFF
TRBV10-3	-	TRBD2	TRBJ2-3	TGTGCCATCAGTGAGGCGGGAGGGAAAACAGATACGCAGTATTTT	CAISEAGGKTDTQYF
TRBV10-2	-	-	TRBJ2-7	TGCGCCAGCAGTGATCCTAGGAACCACGAGCAGTACTTC	CASSDPRNHEQYF
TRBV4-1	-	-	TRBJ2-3	TGCGCCAGCAGCCCGCGGGGGCAGAAACGCACAGATACGCAGTATTTT	CASSPRGQKRTDTQYF
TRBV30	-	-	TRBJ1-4	TGTGCCTGTTCGACCGGGGGGAGCGAAAAACTGTTTTTT	CACSTGGSEKLFF
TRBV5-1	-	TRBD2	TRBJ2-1	TGCGCCAGCAGCTCCTGGACTAGCGGGAGAGTCGGTGCCAATGAGCAGTTCTTC	CASSSWTSGRVGANEQFF
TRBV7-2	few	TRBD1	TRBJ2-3	TGTGCCAGCAGCTCCACTAGGGGACAGGGGGATACGCAGTATTTT	CASSSTRGQGDTQYF
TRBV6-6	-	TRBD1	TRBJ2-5	TGTGCCAGCAGACCACATCAGACGGACAGGGCCACCCAGTACTTC	CASRPHQTDRATQYF
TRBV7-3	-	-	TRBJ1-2	TGTGCCAGCAGCTTAACAGGAATGGGCCCTGAGGGTGGCTACACCTTC	CASSLTGMGPEGGYTF
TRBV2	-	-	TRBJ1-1	TGTGCCAGCATTGTGCGTTGGGGCGCTGAAGCTTTCTTT	CASIVRWGAEAFF
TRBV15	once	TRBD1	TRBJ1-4	TGTGCCACCAGCAGGAACAGGGGGTTGGTGAAACTGTTTTTT	CATSRNRGLVKLFF
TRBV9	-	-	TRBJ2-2	TGTGCCAGCAGCGTAGCTGAGGGTAGCAGCGGGGAGCTGTTTTTT	CASSVAEGSSGELFF
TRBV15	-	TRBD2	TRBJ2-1	TGTGCCACCTCTAACGGCCGGGAGGGCCCGGAGGAGCAGTTCTTC	CATSNGREGPEEQFF
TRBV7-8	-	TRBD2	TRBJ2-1	TGTGCCAGCAGTTCATGGGGCGGGACTAGCACGGTGTATGAGCAGTTCTTC	CASSSWGGTSTVYEQFF
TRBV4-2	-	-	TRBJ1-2	TGTGCCAGCAGCCAACGGACAGCTAACTATGGCTACACCTTC	CASSQRTANYGYTF
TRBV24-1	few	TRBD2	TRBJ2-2	TGTGCCACCAGTGCCCGTCCGCTAGCGGGAGGCACCGGGGAGCTGTTTTTT	CATSARPLAGGTGELFF
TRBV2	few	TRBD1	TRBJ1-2	TGTGCCAGCAGAGAGGGGGCCGATGGCTACACCTTC	CASREGADGYTF
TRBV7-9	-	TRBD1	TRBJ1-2	TGTGCCAGCAGCCTACAGGGGGCTAAAACGGAGGGCTACACCTTC	CASSLQGAKTEGYTF
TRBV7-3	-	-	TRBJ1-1	TGTGCCAGCAGCTTATACCAGGGGACTGAAGCTTTCTTT	CASSLYQGTEAFF
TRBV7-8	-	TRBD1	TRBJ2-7	TGTGCCAGCAGCTTATACAGGGGAAGCTCCTACGAGCAGTACTTC	CASSLYRGSSYEQYF
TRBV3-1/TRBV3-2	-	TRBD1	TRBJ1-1	TGTGCCAGCAGCCAAGGACAGGGGAACACTGAAGCTTTCTTT	CASSQGQGNTEAFF
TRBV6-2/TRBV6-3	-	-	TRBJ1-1	TGTGCCAGCAGTCTGGTTGCCGGACTCGAGATGAACACTGAAGCTTTCTTT	CASSLVAGLEMNTEAFF
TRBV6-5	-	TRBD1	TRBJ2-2	TGTGCCAGCTCAGGGGGCGGCACCGGGGAGCTGTTTTTT	CASSGGGTGELFF
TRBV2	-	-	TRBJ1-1	TGTGCCAGCACGGTAGGACTACGTGAAGCTTTCTTT	CASTVGLREAFF
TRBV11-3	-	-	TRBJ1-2	TGTGCCAGCAGCCCGTTGGGGGGGCAGGGGAACTATGGCTACACCTTC	CASSPLGGQGNYGYTF
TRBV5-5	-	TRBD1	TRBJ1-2	TGTGCCAGCAGCCAAATCATGACAGGGGGCTCCCATGGCTACACCTTC	CASSQIMTGGSHGYTF
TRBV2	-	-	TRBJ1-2	TGTGCCAGCCGATTACAGGGAAACAATGGCTACACCTTC	CASRLQGNNGYTF
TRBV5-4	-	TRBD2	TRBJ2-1	TGTGCCAGCAGCCCGACTAGCGGTTACTACAATGAGCAGTTCTTC	CASSPTSGYYNEQFF
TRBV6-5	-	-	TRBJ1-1	TGTGCCAGCTCGCAGGGAAATACTGAAGCTTTCTTT	CASSQGNTEAFF
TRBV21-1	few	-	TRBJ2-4	TGTGCCAGCAGCTTTCGACTAGCGAAAAACATTCAGTACTTC	CASSFRLAKNIQYF